These 6 T cell receptor beta chains were all obtained from the same sample, sequenced in a study of T cell responses to AZD1222 COVID-19 vaccine. Assay: immunoSEQ multiplex PCR; the TCRdb copy retains only in-frame clones and omits some. This sample yields more than 150,000 clones, of which 94% are seen a single time; around 1.6% belongs to the top ten. The source material was peripheral blood, sampled 28 days after the second AZD1222 dose. These receptors came from an adult who received the AZD1222 COVID-19 vaccine.

The J gene is TRBJ2-1, the V gene TRBV13; 8 bases align to TRBD1. After removal of 1 base from V and 8 bases from J, the junction contained 10 bases not matched to a gene. This CDR3 region has 16 residues. Germline-derived CDR1 and CDR2 are PRHDT and FYEKMQ (reference sequence). CDR3 nucleotide sequence: TGTGCCAGCAGCTTAGCAGGACAGGGTAAGGGGGATGAGCAGTTCTTC. It encodes CASSLAGQGKGDEQFF. Full variable domain (missing parts from reference TRBV13 and TRBJ2-1): AAGVIQSPRHLIKEKRETATLKCYPIPRHDTVYWYQQGPGQDPQFLISFYEKMQSDKGSIPDRFSAQQFSDYHSELNMSSLELGDSALYFCASSLAGQGKGDEQFFGPGTRLTVL.

This chain links TRBV6-6 with TRBJ1-1, with D uncertain. The CDR3 length is 14 residues. V dropped 0 bases and J dropped 8 bases, with 13 bases sitting between them. Per germline, CDR1 MNHNY and CDR2 SVGAGI (reference sequence). CDR3 bases: TGTGCCAGCAGTTACTCAAGTAGGTCGGGGGAAGCTTTCTTT. It codes for CASSYSSRSGEAFF.

This clone was counted once. The J gene is TRBJ1-1, the V gene TRBV15; D gene ambiguous. Germline V CDR1 and CDR2: LNHNV, YYDKDF (reference sequence). Trimming cost V 1 base and J 6 bases, with 9 bases left between them. This CDR3 spans 13 amino acids. The CDR3 protein is CATSRARGSEAFF. The CDR3 DNA is TGTGCCACCAGCAGAGCACGCGGCTCTGAAGCTTTCTTT.

J is TRBJ1-4 and V is TRBV9; D call uncertain. From germline, CDR1 is SGDLS and CDR2 YYNGEE. This CDR3 is 16 amino acids long. V lost 0 bases and J lost 0, with 9 bases in between. The CDR3 loop reads CASSVGAAATNEKLFF. CDR3 sequence (DNA): TGTGCCAGCAGCGTAGGGGCAGCAGCAACTAATGAAAAACTGTTTTTT.

V and J are TRBV19 and TRBJ1-5; 7 bases match TRBD1. V trimming: 3 bases; J trimming: 5 bases; junction bases outside the gene matches: 10. The CDR3 sequence is 16 residues long. CDR1 LNHDA and CDR2 SQIVND come from the germline V gene (reference sequence). The CDR3 loop is CASSMRQGVGYQPQHF. The CDR3, as DNA: TGTGCCAGTAGTATGAGGCAGGGGGTGGGGTATCAGCCCCAGCATTTT. The variable domain in full, completed from reference TRBV19 and TRBJ1-5, reads DGGITQSPKYLFRKEGQNVTLSCEQNLNHDAMYWYRQDPGQGLRLIYYSQIVNDFQKGDIAEGYSVSREKKESFPLTVTSAQKNPTAFYLCASSMRQGVGYQPQHFGDGTRLSIL.

This chain uses TRBV7-2 with TRBJ2-1; 9 bases line up with TRBD2. The CDR3 totals 16 residues. The ends lost 1 base at V and 0 bases at J; junction bases unmatched: 1. The germline gives CDR1 SGHTA, CDR2 FQGNSA. CDR3 in DNA: TGTGCCAGCAGCTTAGTTAGCGGGAGCTCCTACAATGAGCAGTTCTTC. Its protein product is CASSLVSGSSYNEQFF.